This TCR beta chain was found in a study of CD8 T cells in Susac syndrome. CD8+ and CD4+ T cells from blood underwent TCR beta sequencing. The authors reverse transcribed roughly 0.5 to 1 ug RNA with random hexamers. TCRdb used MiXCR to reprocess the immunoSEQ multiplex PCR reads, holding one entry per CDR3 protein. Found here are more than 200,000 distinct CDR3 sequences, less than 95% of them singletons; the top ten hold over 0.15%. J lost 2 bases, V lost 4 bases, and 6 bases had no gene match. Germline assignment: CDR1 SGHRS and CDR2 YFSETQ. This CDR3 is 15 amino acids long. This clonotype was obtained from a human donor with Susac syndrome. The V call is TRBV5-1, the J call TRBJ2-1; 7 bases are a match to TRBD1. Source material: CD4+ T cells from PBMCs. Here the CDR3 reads CASSPGDSTYNEQFF. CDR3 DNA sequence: TGCGCCAGCAGCCCCGGGGACAGCACCTACAATGAGCAGTTCTTC.